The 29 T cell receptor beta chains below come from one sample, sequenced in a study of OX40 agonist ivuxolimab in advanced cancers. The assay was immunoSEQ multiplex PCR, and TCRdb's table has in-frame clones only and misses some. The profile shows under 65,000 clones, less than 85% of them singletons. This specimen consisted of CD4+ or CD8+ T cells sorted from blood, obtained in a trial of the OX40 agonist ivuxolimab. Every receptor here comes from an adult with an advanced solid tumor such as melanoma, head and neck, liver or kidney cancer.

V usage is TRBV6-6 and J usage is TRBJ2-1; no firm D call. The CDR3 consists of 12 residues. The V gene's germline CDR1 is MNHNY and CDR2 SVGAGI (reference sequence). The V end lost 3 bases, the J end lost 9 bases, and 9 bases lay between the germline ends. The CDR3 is CASSYTPTEQFF. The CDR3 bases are TGTGCCAGCAGTTATACCCCAACTGAGCAGTTCTTC.

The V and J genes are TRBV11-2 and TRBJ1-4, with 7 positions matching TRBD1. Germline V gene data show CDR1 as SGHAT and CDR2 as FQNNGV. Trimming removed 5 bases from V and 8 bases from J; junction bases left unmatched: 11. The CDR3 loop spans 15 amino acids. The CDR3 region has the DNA TGTGCCAGCAGCCCAGGGGGGGTGGCAAGGGAAAAACTGTTTTTT. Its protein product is CASSPGGVAREKLFF.

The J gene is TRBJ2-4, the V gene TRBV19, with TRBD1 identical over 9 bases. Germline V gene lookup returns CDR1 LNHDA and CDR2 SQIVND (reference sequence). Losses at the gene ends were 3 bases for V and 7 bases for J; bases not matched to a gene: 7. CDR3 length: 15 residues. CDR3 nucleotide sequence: TGTGCCAGTAGTATCGGACAGGGGATCGGGAACATTCAGTACTTC. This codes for CASSIGQGIGNIQYF.

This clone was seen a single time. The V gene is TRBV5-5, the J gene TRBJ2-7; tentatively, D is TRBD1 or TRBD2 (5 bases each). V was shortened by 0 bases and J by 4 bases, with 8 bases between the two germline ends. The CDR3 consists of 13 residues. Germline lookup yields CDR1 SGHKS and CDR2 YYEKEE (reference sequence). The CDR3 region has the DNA TGTGCCAGCAGCTTGGTTGGGGGTTACGAGCAGTACGTC. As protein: CASSLVGGYEQYV.

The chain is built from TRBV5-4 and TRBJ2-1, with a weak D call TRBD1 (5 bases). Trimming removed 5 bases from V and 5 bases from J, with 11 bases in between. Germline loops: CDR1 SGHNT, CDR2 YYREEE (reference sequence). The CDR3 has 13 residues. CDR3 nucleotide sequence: TGTGCCAGCAGATTCGACAGTCACAATGAGCAGTTCTTC. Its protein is CASRFDSHNEQFF. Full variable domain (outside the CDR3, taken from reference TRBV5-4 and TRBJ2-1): ETGVTQSPTHLIKTRGQQVTLRCSSQSGHNTVSWYQQALGQGPQFIFQYYREEENGRGNFPPRFSGLQFPNYSSELNVNALELDDSALYLCASRFDSHNEQFFGPGTRLTVL.

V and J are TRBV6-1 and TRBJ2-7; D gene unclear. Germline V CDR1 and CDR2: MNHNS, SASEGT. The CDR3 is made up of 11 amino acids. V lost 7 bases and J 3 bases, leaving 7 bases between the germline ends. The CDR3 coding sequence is TGTGCCAGCAAATTGGGCTACGAGCAGTACTTC. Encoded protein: CASKLGYEQYF.

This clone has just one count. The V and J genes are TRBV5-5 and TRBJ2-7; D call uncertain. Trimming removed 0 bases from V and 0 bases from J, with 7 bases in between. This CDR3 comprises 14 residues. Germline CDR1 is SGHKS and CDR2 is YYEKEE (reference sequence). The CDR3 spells CASSLDWGSYEQYV. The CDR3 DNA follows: TGTGCCAGCAGCTTGGACTGGGGCTCCTACGAGCAGTACGTC.

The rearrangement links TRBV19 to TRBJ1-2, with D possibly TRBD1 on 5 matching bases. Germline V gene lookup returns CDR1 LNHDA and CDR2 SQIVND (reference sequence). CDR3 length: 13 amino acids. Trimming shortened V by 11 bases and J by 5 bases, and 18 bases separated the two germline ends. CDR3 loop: CASAGGTAYGYTF. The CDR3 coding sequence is TGTGCCTCAGCTGGGGGGACGGCGTATGGCTACACCTTC.

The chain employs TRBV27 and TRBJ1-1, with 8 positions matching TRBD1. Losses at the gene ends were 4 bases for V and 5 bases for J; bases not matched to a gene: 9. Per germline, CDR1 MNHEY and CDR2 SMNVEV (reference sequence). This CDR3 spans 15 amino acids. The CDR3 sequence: CASSSGQGGYTEAFF. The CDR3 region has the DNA TGTGCCAGCAGTTCCGGACAGGGAGGTTATACTGAAGCTTTCTTT.

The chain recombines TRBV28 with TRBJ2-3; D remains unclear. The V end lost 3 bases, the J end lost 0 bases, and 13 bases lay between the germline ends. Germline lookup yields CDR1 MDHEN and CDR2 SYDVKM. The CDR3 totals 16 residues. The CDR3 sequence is CASSFVRLSSTDTQYF. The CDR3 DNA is TGTGCCAGCAGTTTTGTGAGGCTATCTAGCACAGATACGCAGTATTTT. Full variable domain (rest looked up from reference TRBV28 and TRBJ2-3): DVKVTQSSRYLVKRTGEKVFLECVQDMDHENMFWYRQDPGLGLRLIYFSYDVKMKEKGDIPEGYSVSREKKERFSLILESASTNQTSMYLCASSFVRLSSTDTQYFGPGTRLTVL.

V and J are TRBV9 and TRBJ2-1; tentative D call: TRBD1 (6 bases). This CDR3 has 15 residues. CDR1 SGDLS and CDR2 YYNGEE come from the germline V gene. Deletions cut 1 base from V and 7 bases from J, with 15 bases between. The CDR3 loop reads CASSVTRTARNEQFF. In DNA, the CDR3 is TGTGCCAGCAGCGTAACCCGGACAGCCAGGAATGAGCAGTTCTTC. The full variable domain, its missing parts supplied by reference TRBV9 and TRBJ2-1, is DSGVTQTPKHLITATGQRVTLRCSPRSGDLSVYWYQQSLDQGLQFLIQYYNGEERAKGNILERFSAQQFPDLHSELNLSSLELGDSALYFCASSVTRTARNEQFFGPGTRLTVL.

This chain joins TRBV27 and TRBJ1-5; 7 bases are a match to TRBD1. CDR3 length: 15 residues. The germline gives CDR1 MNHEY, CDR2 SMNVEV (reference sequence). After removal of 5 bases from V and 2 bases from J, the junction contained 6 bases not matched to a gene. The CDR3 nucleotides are TGTGCCAGCAGTCTGGACAGGCTTGGCAATCAGCCCCAGCATTTT. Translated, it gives CASSLDRLGNQPQHF.

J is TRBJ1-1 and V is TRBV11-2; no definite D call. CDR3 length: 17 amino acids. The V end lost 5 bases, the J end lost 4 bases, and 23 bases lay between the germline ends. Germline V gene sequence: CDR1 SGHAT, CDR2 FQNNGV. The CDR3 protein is CASSIGQGGPGGTEAFF. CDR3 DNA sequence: TGTGCCAGCAGCATCGGGCAAGGAGGGCCGGGAGGCACTGAAGCTTTCTTT.

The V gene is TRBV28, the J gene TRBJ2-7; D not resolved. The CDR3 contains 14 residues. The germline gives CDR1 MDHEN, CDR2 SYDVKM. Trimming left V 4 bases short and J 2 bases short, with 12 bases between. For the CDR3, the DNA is TGTGCCAGCAGTTGGGCAGAGAAAGCCTACGAGCAGTACTTC. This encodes CASSWAEKAYEQYF.

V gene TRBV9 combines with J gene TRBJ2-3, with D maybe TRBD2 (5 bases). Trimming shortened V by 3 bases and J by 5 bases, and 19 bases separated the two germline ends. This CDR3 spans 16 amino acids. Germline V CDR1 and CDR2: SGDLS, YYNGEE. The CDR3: CASSAGRQAEGDTQYF. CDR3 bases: TGTGCCAGCAGCGCCGGACGGCAGGCAGAGGGAGATACGCAGTATTTT. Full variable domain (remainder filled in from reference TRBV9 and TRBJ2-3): DSGVTQTPKHLITATGQRVTLRCSPRSGDLSVYWYQQSLDQGLQFLIQYYNGEERAKGNILERFSAQQFPDLHSELNLSSLELGDSALYFCASSAGRQAEGDTQYFGPGTRLTVL.

The CDR3 DNA reads TGTGCCAGCAGCGATAACACGTTCAACTATGGCTACACCTTC. It is translated as CASSDNTFNYGYTF. The chain recombines TRBV7-9 with TRBJ1-2; D call uncertain. Germline V gene lookup returns CDR1 SEHNR and CDR2 FQNEAQ (reference sequence). There are 14 residues in the CDR3. V was shortened by 5 bases and J by 2 bases, with 12 bases between the two germline ends.

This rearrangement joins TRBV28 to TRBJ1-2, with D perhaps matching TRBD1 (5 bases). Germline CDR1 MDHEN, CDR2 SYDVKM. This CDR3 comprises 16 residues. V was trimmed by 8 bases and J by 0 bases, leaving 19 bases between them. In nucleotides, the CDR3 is TGTGCCAGCCTTCGCCTGTCAGGGCTAGCTAACTATGGCTACACCTTC. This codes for CASLRLSGLANYGYTF.

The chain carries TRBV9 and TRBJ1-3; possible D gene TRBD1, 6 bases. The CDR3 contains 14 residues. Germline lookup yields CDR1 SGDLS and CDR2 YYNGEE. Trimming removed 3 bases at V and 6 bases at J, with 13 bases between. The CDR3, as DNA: TGTGCCAGCAGCGCCGGGACAAATGAAAACACCATATATTTT. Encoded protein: CASSAGTNENTIYF.

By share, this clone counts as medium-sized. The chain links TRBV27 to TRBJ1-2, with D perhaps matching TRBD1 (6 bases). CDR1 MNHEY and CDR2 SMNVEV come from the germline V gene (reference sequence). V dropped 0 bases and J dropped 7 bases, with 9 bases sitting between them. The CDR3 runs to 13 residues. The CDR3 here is CASSLSAGAGYTF. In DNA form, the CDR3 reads TGTGCCAGCAGTTTATCGGCGGGGGCTGGCTACACCTTC.

CDR3 protein: CASTPSGGGETQYF. DNA for the CDR3: TGTGCCAGCACCCCCTCGGGAGGAGGGGAGACCCAGTACTTC. V and J are TRBV2 and TRBJ2-5; 7 positions agree with TRBD2. V shed 7 bases, J shed 5 bases, and the junction held 10 bases outside the gene matches. CDR1 and CDR2 (germline): SNHLY, FYNNEI. The CDR3 is made up of 14 amino acids.

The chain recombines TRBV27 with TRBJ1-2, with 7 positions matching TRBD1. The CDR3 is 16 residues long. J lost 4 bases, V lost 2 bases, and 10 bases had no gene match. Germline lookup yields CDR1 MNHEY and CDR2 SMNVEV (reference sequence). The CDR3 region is CASSLRIGQVGYGYTF. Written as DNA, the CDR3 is TGTGCCAGCAGTTTACGGATTGGACAGGTCGGCTATGGCTACACCTTC.

For the CDR3, the DNA is TGTGCCACCCTAGCGGGGGCCACCTACGAGCAGTACTTC. Amino acids: CATLAGATYEQYF. The chain recombines TRBV6-6 with TRBJ2-7; 10 nucleotides line up with TRBD2. CDR1 is MNHNY and CDR2 is SVGAGI in the germline V gene (reference sequence). The junction had 5 bases not matched to a gene; V was cut back by 10 bases and J by 2 bases. This CDR3 comprises 13 residues.

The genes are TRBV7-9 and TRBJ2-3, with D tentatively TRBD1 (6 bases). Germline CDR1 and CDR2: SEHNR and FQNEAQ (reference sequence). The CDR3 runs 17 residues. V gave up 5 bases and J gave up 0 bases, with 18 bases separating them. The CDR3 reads CASSTQGPPKSTDTQYF. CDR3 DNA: TGTGCCAGCAGCACCCAGGGGCCCCCTAAGAGCACAGATACGCAGTATTTT.

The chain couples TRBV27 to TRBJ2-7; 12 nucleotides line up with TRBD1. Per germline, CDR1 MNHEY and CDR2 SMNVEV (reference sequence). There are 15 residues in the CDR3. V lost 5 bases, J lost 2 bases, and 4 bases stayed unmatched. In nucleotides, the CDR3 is TGTGCCAGCAGTGTAGGGACAGGGGGCCCCTACGAGCAGTACTTC. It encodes CASSVGTGGPYEQYF.

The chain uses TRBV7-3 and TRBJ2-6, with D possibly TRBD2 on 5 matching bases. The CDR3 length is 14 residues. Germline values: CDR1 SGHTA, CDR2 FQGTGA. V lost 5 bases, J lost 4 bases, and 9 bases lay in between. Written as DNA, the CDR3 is TGTGCCAGCAGCGAGGGTGGAGGGGCCAACGTCCTGACTTTC. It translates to CASSEGGGANVLTF.

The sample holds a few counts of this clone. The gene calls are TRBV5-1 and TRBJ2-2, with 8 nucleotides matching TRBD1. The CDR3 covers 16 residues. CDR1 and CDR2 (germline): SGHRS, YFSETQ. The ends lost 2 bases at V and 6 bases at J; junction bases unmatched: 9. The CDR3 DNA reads TGCGCCAGCAGCTTTTCCCCGGGACAGGATCCCGGGGAGCTGTTTTTT. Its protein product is CASSFSPGQDPGELFF.

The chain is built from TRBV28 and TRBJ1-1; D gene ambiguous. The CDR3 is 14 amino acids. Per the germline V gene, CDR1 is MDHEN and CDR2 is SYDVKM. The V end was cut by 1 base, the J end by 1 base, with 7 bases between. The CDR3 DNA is TGTGCCAGCAGTTTATCCAGAGAGAACACTGAAGCTTTCTTT. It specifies CASSLSRENTEAFF. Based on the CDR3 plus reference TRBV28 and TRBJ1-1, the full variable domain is DVKVTQSSRYLVKRTGEKVFLECVQDMDHENMFWYRQDPGLGLRLIYFSYDVKMKEKGDIPEGYSVSREKKERFSLILESASTNQTSMYLCASSLSRENTEAFFGQGTRLTVV.

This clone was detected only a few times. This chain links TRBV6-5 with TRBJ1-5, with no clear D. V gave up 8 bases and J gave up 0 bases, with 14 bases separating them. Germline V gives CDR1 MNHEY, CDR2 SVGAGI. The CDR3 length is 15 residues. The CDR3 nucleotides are TGTGCCAGCTGGAGACGAGAGGGTAGCAATCAGCCCCAGCATTTT. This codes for CASWRREGSNQPQHF.

Here the CDR3 reads CASSLGPSSEQYF. The CDR3 DNA reads TGTGCCAGCAGCTTAGGACCCTCATCCGAGCAGTACTTC. V and J are TRBV7-6 and TRBJ2-7; unclear D gene. This CDR3 comprises 13 residues. CDR1 is SGHVS and CDR2 is FNYEAQ in the germline V gene. Between the trimmed V and J ends, which lost 1 base and 6 bases, there was a span of 10 bases.